The 13 T cell receptor beta chains below come from one sample, sequenced in a study of cytomegalovirus exposure and HLA in healthy donors. PCR was performed using 60 Vbeta and 13 Jbeta primers. Data came from immunoSEQ multiplex PCR; TCRdb stores just in-frame clones and leaves some out. The sample has approximately 88,000 clones, roughly three quarters seen once. The sample was PBMCs. The source is a man aged 30 to 39 in good health and CMV-seronegative.

J is TRBJ2-7 and V is TRBV6-5; D possibly corresponds to TRBD1 (6 bases). Germline CDR1 MNHEY, CDR2 SVGAGI. The CDR3 is made up of 14 amino acids. V lost 4 bases and J 0 bases, leaving 10 bases between the germline ends. Written as DNA, the CDR3 is TGTGCCAGCAGTTTTGTCAGGGGCTCCTACGAGCAGTACTTC. As protein: CASSFVRGSYEQYF.

The gene calls are TRBV9 and TRBJ1-3; TRBD1 is a possible D gene (6 bases). The CDR3 runs to 16 residues. Per the germline V gene, CDR1 is SGDLS and CDR2 is YYNGEE. Between the trimmed V and J ends, which lost 1 base and 0 bases, there was a span of 11 bases. The CDR3 nucleotides are TGTGCCAGCAGCGTATCCACAGGGAGCTCTGGAAACACCATATATTTT. Protein sequence: CASSVSTGSSGNTIYF.

The J gene is TRBJ1-6, the V gene TRBV30; 7 nucleotides agree with TRBD1. The germline V gene encodes CDR1 GTSNPN and CDR2 SVGIG (reference sequence). Unmatched junction bases numbered 7, after V lost 2 bases and J lost 3 bases. The CDR3 has 16 residues. The CDR3: CAWSPLTGNYNSPLHF. CDR3 DNA sequence: TGTGCCTGGAGTCCCCTGACAGGGAACTATAATTCACCCCTCCACTTT.

This chain uses TRBV28 with TRBJ2-1; no reliable D call. Trimming removed 2 bases at V and 6 bases at J, with 14 bases between. Germline V gives CDR1 MDHEN, CDR2 SYDVKM. The CDR3 spans 15 residues. This CDR3 is CASSLVQTQSNEQFF. CDR3 bases: TGTGCCAGCAGTTTAGTACAAACCCAAAGCAATGAGCAGTTCTTC.

The chain is built from TRBV30 and TRBJ2-1; 8 bases fit TRBD2. Germline CDR1 and CDR2: GTSNPN and SVGIG (reference sequence). The CDR3 spans 16 residues. V shed 3 bases and J 3 bases; nucleotides not matched to a gene: 10. CDR3 in DNA: TGTGCCTGGAGGGAACCCTTAGCGGGAAACTACAATGAGCAGTTCTTC. Encoded protein: CAWREPLAGNYNEQFF.

The V call is TRBV4-2, the J call TRBJ1-1, with a possible D match to TRBD1 (6 bases). Looked up from germline, CDR1 is LGHNA and CDR2 is YNFKEQ. The CDR3 contains 16 residues. The V end was cut by 0 bases, the J end by 3 bases, with 14 bases between. CDR3 protein: CASSQDRAGAYTEAFF. In DNA form, the CDR3 reads TGTGCCAGCAGCCAAGATAGGGCAGGGGCTTACACTGAAGCTTTCTTT.

This chain links TRBV9 with TRBJ2-2; 10 nucleotides line up with TRBD2. The junction had 4 bases not matched to a gene; V was cut back by 3 bases and J by 5 bases. Looked up from germline, CDR1 is SGDLS and CDR2 is YYNGEE. The CDR3 spans 15 residues. Here the CDR3 DNA reads TGTGCCAGCAGCGATAGCGGGGGGAGGACCGGGGAGCTGTTTTTT. Its protein product is CASSDSGGRTGELFF. The variable domain in full, with the rest retrieved from reference TRBV9 and TRBJ2-2, is DSGVTQTPKHLITATGQRVTLRCSPRSGDLSVYWYQQSLDQGLQFLIQYYNGEERAKGNILERFSAQQFPDLHSELNLSSLELGDSALYFCASSDSGGRTGELFFGEGSRLTVL.

The rearrangement links TRBV5-4 to TRBJ2-1, with a tentative D call TRBD2 (7 bases). The CDR3 is made up of 15 amino acids. Germline loops: CDR1 SGHNT, CDR2 YYREEE (reference sequence). V dropped 4 bases and J dropped 4 bases, with 15 bases sitting between them. CDR3 nucleotides: TGTGCCAGCAGCCTTCCCCGGGGGGCGTACAATGAGCAGTTCTTC. This translates into CASSLPRGAYNEQFF.

The chain carries TRBV14 and TRBJ1-2, with TRBD1 as a possible D gene (5 bases). The CDR3 runs 14 residues. Looked up from germline, CDR1 is SGHDN and CDR2 is FVKESK. Between the trimmed V and J ends, which lost 3 bases and 4 bases, there was a span of 12 bases. The CDR3 is CASSQVWGVYGYTF. CDR3 nucleotides: TGTGCCAGCAGCCAGGTTTGGGGCGTCTATGGCTACACCTTC.

Comments on this clone: An end of the junction differs from the germline gene, which may be a read error. This chain joins TRBV7-9 and TRBJ1-1, with 9 bases matching TRBD1. CDR3 length equals 14 residues. Germline values: CDR1 SEHNR, CDR2 FQNEAQ (reference sequence). CDR3 sequence: CTSSTGQGYTEAFF. DNA for the CDR3: TGTACCAGCAGTACAGGACAGGGGTACACTGAAGCTTTCTTT. The full variable domain, with the rest looked up from reference TRBV7-9 and TRBJ1-1, is DTGVSQNPRHKITKRGQNVTFRCDPISEHNRLYWYRQTLGQGPEFLTYFQNEAQLEKSRLLSDRFSAERPKGSFSTLEIQRTEQGDSAMYLCTSSTGQGYTEAFFGQGTRLTVV.

The chain recombines TRBV9 with TRBJ2-1; possibly TRBD2 for D (6 bases). V lost 3 bases to trimming and J lost 4 bases, with 23 bases between them. The CDR3 contains 18 residues. Per the germline V gene, CDR1 is SGDLS and CDR2 is YYNGEE. The CDR3 here is CASSAPRGGLKNYNEQFF. In nucleotides, the CDR3 is TGTGCCAGCAGCGCCCCGAGGGGAGGACTTAAAAATTACAATGAGCAGTTCTTC.

This clone was detected only a few times. The V gene is TRBV5-1, the J gene TRBJ1-2; D remains unclear. The germline V gene has CDR1 SGHRS and CDR2 YFSETQ. V was shortened by 4 bases and J by 0 bases, with 10 bases between the two germline ends. The CDR3 has 14 residues. The CDR3 bases are TGCGCCAGCAGCCAGGACTCTACTAACTATGGCTACACCTTC. This translates into CASSQDSTNYGYTF.

The genes are TRBV7-2 and TRBJ2-3; D remains ambiguous. The CDR3 extends over 14 amino acids. V shed 3 bases and J shed 2 bases, with 9 bases lying between them. Germline V gives CDR1 SGHTA, CDR2 FQGNSA. CDR3 DNA: TGTGCCAGCAGCTTTGTGGCATTCACAGATACGCAGTATTTT. Protein product: CASSFVAFTDTQYF.